Listed below are T cell receptor beta chains from one sample, sequenced in a study of cytomegalovirus exposure and HLA in healthy donors. Using immunoSEQ multiplex PCR, the repertoire was profiled, and TCRdb retains in-frame clones only, with some absent. The table lists over 150,000 clones, approximately 80% of them singletons. The sequenced sample was PBMCs. Every receptor here comes from a man in his late teens or twenties in good health and CMV-seropositive. Each CDR3 is given without its conserved first and last residue.

V: TRBV15; CDR3: ATSVNRGRSGELF
V: TRBV5-1; CDR3: ASSLVASGGLYNEQF
V: TRBV7-9; CDR3: ASSYDWTPGNEQF
V: TRBV23-1; CDR3: ASSQSRGVEDNEQF
V: TRBV30; CDR3: AWSKQGTSEKLF
V: TRBV4-1; CDR3: ASSQVTAEGEKLF
V: TRBV5-4; CDR3: ASSLRQTGEEKLF
V: TRBV27; CDR3: ASSFKARDYEQY
V: TRBV4-1; CDR3: ASSPLGRDRGDYEQY
V: TRBV10-3; CDR3: AISESAGGGRSYEQY
V: TRBV7-9; CDR3: ASSQTSGTQTYEQY
V: TRBV6-5; CDR3: ASNIWTENQPQH
V: TRBV11-2; CDR3: ASSKRLAGAKNTDTQY
V: TRBV7-9; CDR3: ASSFASEQY
V: TRBV4-2; CDR3: ASSQDINRGRHYGYT
V: TRBV7-7; CDR3: AGSSDTTTEAF
V: TRBV7-2; CDR3: ASSGTGGRTEAF
V: TRBV4-3; CDR3: ASSQDRGGSSGNTIY
V: TRBV6-1; CDR3: ASSAGTSGTNNEQF
V: TRBV2; CDR3: ASSDAGTGYGELF
V: TRBV5-1; CDR3: ASSFHAGTGDLAKNIQY
V: TRBV4-3; CDR3: ASSQDRGSHYGYT
V: TRBV10-2; CDR3: ATEQGRDLEETQY
V: TRBV4-1; CDR3: ASSRSQGPYNSPLH
V: TRBV6-5; CDR3: ASAGTGTSGTPQI
V: TRBV25-1; CDR3: ASRGGESTDTQY
V: TRBV7-2; CDR3: ASSPDRGFNSPLH
V: TRBV19; CDR3: ASRPRTGDTEAF
V: TRBV7-2; CDR3: ASSQDTANSPLH
V: TRBV6-4; CDR3: ASSVRGKSPLH
V: TRBV9; CDR3: ASSVGGTSEQY
V: TRBV2; CDR3: ASSESGNSNQPQH
V: TRBV27; CDR3: ASSSGWSNQPQH
V: TRBV4-2; CDR3: ASSQDPGGPGNTIY
V: TRBV5-4; CDR3: ATQQENEKLF
V: TRBV4-1; CDR3: ASSQDSGLAGYNEQF
V: TRBV7-9; CDR3: ASSLSGAADEQY
V: TRBV19; CDR3: ASREGQGGNSPLH
V: TRBV19; CDR3: ASTMGGQPQH
V: TRBV2; CDR3: ASSLSRGLAGGQIEQF
V: TRBV29-1; CDR3: SVEETPGQVFYGYT
V: TRBV29-1; CDR3: STSGRGAGQDTQY
V: TRBV6-1; CDR3: ASSEVGLSNQPQH